The source of this TCR beta chain is a study of glioma-infiltrating T cells. The study's findings and limits: Above-expected tissue-blood divergence occurred in all gliomas, most in low-grade ones.

The iRepertoire nested amplicon-rescue multiplex PCR amplified TCR alpha and beta CDR3s from RNA. One-step reverse transcription and amplification started from around 100-400 ng of tissue mRNA or PBMC total RNA. TCRdb processed the multiplex PCR reads anew with MiXCR; each CDR3 protein has one entry. The table includes 150,000 to 200,000 distinct CDR3 sequences, about 31% detected once. Remarks on this clonotype: Its target is unknown.

Trimming cost V 2 bases and J 0 bases, with 10 bases left between them. This CDR3 is 15 amino acids long. The germline gives CDR1 SGHTA, CDR2 FQGTGA. Sequences were obtained from glioma tissue, nonneoplastic brain tissue, or PBMCs (not recorded which). The sequence came from a human donor with low-grade glioma or glioblastoma, undergoing nonglioma brain surgery, or in good health (not recorded which). The chain has TRBV7-3 and TRBJ2-5, with D perhaps matching TRBD1 (5 bases). The DNA of the CDR3 is TGTGCCAGCAGCTTACACACAGGTTACCAAGAGACCCAGTACTTC. Its protein is CASSLHTGYQETQYF.